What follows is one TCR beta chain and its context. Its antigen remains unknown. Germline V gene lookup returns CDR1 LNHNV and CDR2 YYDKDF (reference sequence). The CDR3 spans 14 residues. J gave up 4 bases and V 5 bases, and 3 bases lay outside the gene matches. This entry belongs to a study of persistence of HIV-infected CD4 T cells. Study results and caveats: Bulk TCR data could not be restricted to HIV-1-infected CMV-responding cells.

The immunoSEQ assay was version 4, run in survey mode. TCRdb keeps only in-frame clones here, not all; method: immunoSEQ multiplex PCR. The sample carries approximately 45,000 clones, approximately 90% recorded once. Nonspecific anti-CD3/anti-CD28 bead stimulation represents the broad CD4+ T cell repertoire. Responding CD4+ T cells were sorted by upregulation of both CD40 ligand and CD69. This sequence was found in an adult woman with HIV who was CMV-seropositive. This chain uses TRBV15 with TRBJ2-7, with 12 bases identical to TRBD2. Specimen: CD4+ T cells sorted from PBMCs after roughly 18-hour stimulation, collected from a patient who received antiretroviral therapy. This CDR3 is CATSLGTSGYEQYF. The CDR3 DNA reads TGTGCCACCAGCCTTGGGACTAGCGGGTACGAGCAGTACTTC.